This T cell receptor (beta chain) was found in a study of T cell responses to AZD1222 COVID-19 vaccine. Measured with immunoSEQ multiplex PCR; TCRdb has only the in-frame clones, and not every one. The sample lists 85,000 to 90,000 clones; approximately 86% were seen once. The junction had 5 bases not matched to a gene; V was cut back by 3 bases and J by 2 bases. This CDR3 comprises 15 residues. The germline V gene encodes CDR1 SGHTA and CDR2 FQGNSA. The specimen comprised peripheral blood, sampled on day 0 of MenACWY control vaccination. This receptor was identified in an adult in good health. This sequence joins TRBV7-2 and TRBJ2-7; 9 nucleotides match TRBD1. The CDR3 nucleotides read TGTGCCAGCAGCTTTGACAGGGGGTACGCCTACGAGCAGTACTTC. It specifies CASSFDRGYAYEQYF.